These 25 T cell receptor beta chains originate from one sample sequenced in a study of shared clonotypes between healthy human individuals. Measured with immunoSEQ multiplex PCR; TCRdb has only the in-frame clones, and not every one. The sample yields more than 2 million clones, 85% to 95% seen once. The source material was naive CD4+ T cells sorted from blood. Subset denoted: CD45RA+ positively selected. Receptors were obtained from a man aged 18-30 years in good health.

V is TRBV29-1 and J is TRBJ1-2; a weak D match, TRBD1 (5 bases). The germline V gene has CDR1 SQVTM and CDR2 ANQGSEA. The CDR3 runs 14 residues. Between the trimmed V and J ends, which lost 7 bases and 5 bases, there was a span of 20 bases. The CDR3 DNA reads as TGCAGCGCCCACGACCCGTCGACAGATTATGGCTACACCTTC. It specifies CSAHDPSTDYGYTF.

The chain is built from TRBV5-1 and TRBJ2-2, with TRBD2 as a possible D gene (5 bases). Trimming shortened V by 4 bases and J by 2 bases, and 15 bases separated the two germline ends. This CDR3 has 16 amino acids. The germline V gene has CDR1 SGHRS and CDR2 YFSETQ. The CDR3 loop is CASSPGWAGNTGELFF. The CDR3 DNA follows: TGCGCCAGCAGCCCGGGATGGGCGGGTAACACCGGGGAGCTGTTTTTT.

This clone turned up a few times. Other DNA sequences from this sample encode an identical CDR3 as well. V gene TRBV6-6 combines with J gene TRBJ1-2; TRBD1 aligns across 8 bases. The CDR3 has 13 residues. J gave up 3 bases and V 5 bases, and 2 bases lay outside the gene matches. Germline values: CDR1 MNHNY, CDR2 SVGAGI (reference sequence). The CDR3 protein is CASSPTGDYGYTF. The DNA of the CDR3 is TGTGCCAGCAGTCCGACAGGGGACTATGGCTACACCTTC.

The V and J genes are TRBV18 and TRBJ1-6, with TRBD1 identical over 10 bases. The germline V gene has CDR1 KGHSH and CDR2 LQKENI. The CDR3 covers 15 residues. After removal of 2 bases from V and 9 bases from J, the junction contained 4 bases not matched to a gene. CDR3 DNA sequence: TGTGCCAGCTCACCAAGACAGGGGGCATTTTCACCCCTCCACTTT. Translation: CASSPRQGAFSPLHF.

This clone occurred once. V gene TRBV5-1 combines with J gene TRBJ1-6; 9 bases fit TRBD1. With 4 bases clipped from V and 7 bases from J, the junction kept 12 bases outside the gene matches. CDR1 is SGHRS, CDR2 YFSETQ, per germline. The CDR3 spans 17 residues. CDR3 sequence reads: CASSDRDRASTNSPLHF. The CDR3 nucleotides read TGCGCCAGCAGCGACCGGGACAGGGCCTCAACCAATTCACCCCTCCACTTT.

The chain uses TRBV27 and TRBJ2-3; D is ambiguous. V gave up 5 bases and J gave up 5 bases, with 11 bases separating them. CDR1 MNHEY and CDR2 SMNVEV come from the germline V gene (reference sequence). This CDR3 comprises 13 residues. The CDR3 bases are TGTGCCAGCAGTCTACTCGGTCGAGATACGCAGTATTTT. Translated, it gives CASSLLGRDTQYF.

This chain links TRBV6-4 with TRBJ2-4; TRBD1 matches 9 bases. Germline V gene sequence: CDR1 MRHNA, CDR2 SNTAGT. The CDR3 is 14 residues long. V was pared by 7 bases and J by 8 bases, with 9 bases of the junction left unmatched. In DNA, the CDR3 is TGTGCCAGCACTGATGGACAGGGGCGAGACATTCAGTACTTC. It codes for CASTDGQGRDIQYF.

Only a few counts were recorded for this clone. The same CDR3 is also encoded by other DNA sequences in this sample. This chain joins TRBV18 and TRBJ2-7; D is undetermined. V was shortened by 3 bases and J by 2 bases, with 5 bases between the two germline ends. Germline V gene sequence: CDR1 KGHSH, CDR2 LQKENI. CDR3 size: 12 residues. CDR3 DNA sequence: TGTGCCAGCTCACCGGACCCCTACGAGCAGTACTTC. Residues: CASSPDPYEQYF. Full variable domain (missing parts from reference TRBV18 and TRBJ2-7): NAGVMQNPRHLVRRRGQEARLRCSPMKGHSHVYWYRQLPEEGLKFMVYLQKENIIDESGMPKERFSAEFPKEGPSILRIQQVVRGDSAAYFCASSPDPYEQYFGPGTRLTVT.

This chain links TRBV9 with TRBJ2-2; TRBD1 agrees at 9 bases. V was pared by 4 bases and J by 5 bases, with 6 bases of the junction left unmatched. CDR3 size: 15 residues. Germline V lookup: CDR1 SGDLS, CDR2 YYNGEE. This chain's CDR3 is CASSSIGTGTGELFF. The CDR3 DNA reads TGTGCCAGCAGCAGCATCGGGACAGGGACCGGGGAGCTGTTTTTT.

This clone was recorded only once. The same CDR3 can be traced to other DNA sequences in this sample. This sequence joins TRBV10-3 and TRBJ2-5; D ambiguous. The CDR3 spans 12 residues. Germline V gene sequence: CDR1 ENHRY, CDR2 SYGVKD. V was shortened by 4 bases and J by 4 bases, with 7 bases between the two germline ends. The CDR3 here is CAISVSGETQYF. In DNA, the CDR3 is TGTGCCATCAGTGTATCGGGAGAGACCCAGTACTTC.

The V and J genes are TRBV5-1 and TRBJ1-4, with D unresolved. This CDR3 is 16 amino acids long. Trimming took off 2 bases at V and 0 bases at J, with 11 bases between the two ends. Germline V CDR1 and CDR2: SGHRS, YFSETQ. The CDR3 protein is CASSLEGIATNEKLFF. In DNA, the CDR3 is TGCGCCAGCAGCTTAGAGGGAATTGCAACTAATGAAAAACTGTTTTTT. The full variable domain, rest sourced from reference TRBV5-1 and TRBJ1-4, is KAGVTQTPRYLIKTRGQQVTLSCSPISGHRSVSWYQQTPGQGLQFLFEYFSETQRNKGNFPGRFSGRQFSNSRSEMNVSTLELGDSALYLCASSLEGIATNEKLFFGSGTQLSVL.

The chain links TRBV2 to TRBJ1-6; 10 bases match TRBD1. This CDR3 region has 18 residues. The V segment lost 5 bases and the J segment 1 base; nucleotides outside the gene matches: 8. Germline V lookup: CDR1 SNHLY, CDR2 FYNNEI. The CDR3 reads CASSLTGGYGSYNSPLHF. CDR3 nucleotide sequence: TGTGCCAGCAGTTTGACAGGGGGCTACGGATCCTATAATTCACCCCTCCACTTT.

Notes on this clone: The same CDR3 can be traced to other DNA sequences in this sample. The rearrangement links TRBV7-2 to TRBJ2-2; D is ambiguous. V dropped 0 bases and J dropped 6 bases, with 5 bases sitting between them. The germline V gene encodes CDR1 SGHTA and CDR2 FQGNSA. The CDR3 spans 13 residues. CDR3 in DNA: TGTGCCAGCAGCTTAGCAGAGGCCGGGGAGCTGTTTTTT. Amino acid sequence: CASSLAEAGELFF.

This chain uses TRBV30 with TRBJ1-1, with TRBD1 matching 7 bases. The CDR3 totals 16 residues. CDR1 GTSNPN and CDR2 SVGIG come from the germline V gene (reference sequence). The V segment lost 4 bases and the J segment 8 bases; nucleotides outside the gene matches: 19. CDR3 DNA: TGTGCCTGGACAATGGACAGGAGGAGTAGTGTTGTGGAAGCTTTCTTT. Translating it yields CAWTMDRRSSVVEAFF.

The genes are TRBV19 and TRBJ1-1; TRBD1 matches 8 bases. Germline CDR1 LNHDA, CDR2 SQIVND (reference sequence). Germline trimming cut 5 bases from V and 0 bases from J; bases unmatched to any gene: 11. This CDR3 contains 17 residues. For the CDR3, the DNA is TGTGCCAGTAGTGATGATGGGACAGGTGTGATGAACACTGAAGCTTTCTTT. Its translation: CASSDDGTGVMNTEAFF.

The genes are TRBV30 and TRBJ2-5, with 7 bases identical to TRBD1. The length of the CDR3 is 12 residues. The germline V gene has CDR1 GTSNPN and CDR2 SVGIG (reference sequence). V lost 5 bases to trimming and J lost 0 bases; unmatched junction nucleotides: 0. Written as DNA, the CDR3 is TGTGCCTGGGGACAGGACCAAGAGACCCAGTACTTC. Its translation is CAWGQDQETQYF. The variable domain in full, completed from reference TRBV30 and TRBJ2-5, reads SQTIHQWPATLVQPVGSPLSLECTVEGTSNPNLYWYRQAAGRGLQLLFYSVGIGQISSEVPQNLSASRPQDRQFILSSKKLLLSDSGFYLCAWGQDQETQYFGPGTRLLVL.

As DNA, the CDR3 is TGTGCCAGCAGTGTCACAGCAACTAATGAAAAACTGTTTTTT. This encodes CASSVTATNEKLFF. The J gene is TRBJ1-4, the V gene TRBV6-5; no firm D call. Germline loops: CDR1 MNHEY, CDR2 SVGAGI. The CDR3 extends over 14 amino acids. Trimming cost V 5 bases and J 0 bases, with 7 bases left between them.

CDR3 amino acids: CASRPDRGGELFF. The CDR3 DNA is TGTGCCAGCAGACCTGACAGGGGAGGGGAGCTGTTTTTT. The V gene is TRBV6-5, the J gene TRBJ2-2, with TRBD1 matching 8 bases. Per the germline V gene, CDR1 is MNHEY and CDR2 is SVGAGI. With V trimmed by 6 bases and J by 8 bases, 5 bases remained unmatched. The CDR3 is made up of 13 amino acids.

V is TRBV20-1 and J is TRBJ2-1, with no clear D. V was shortened by 5 bases and J by 10 bases, with 12 bases between the two germline ends. Germline V lookup: CDR1 DFQATT, CDR2 SNEGSKA (reference sequence). The CDR3 length is 11 residues. The CDR3 sequence is CSARKLNEQFF. In DNA, the CDR3 is TGCAGTGCTCGCAAGTTAAACGAGCAGTTCTTC.

The chain uses TRBV4-1 and TRBJ2-7, with 8 bases identical to TRBD2. In germline, CDR1 is MGHRA, CDR2 YSYEKL. The CDR3 length is 16 residues. The V gene end was trimmed by 4 bases and the J gene end by 0 bases; junction bases not matched to a gene: 8. Here the CDR3 DNA reads TGCGCCAGCAGCCGTTCTACTAGCGGCGGCTCCTACGAGCAGTACTTC. It yields the protein CASSRSTSGGSYEQYF.

To note about this clone: The sample carries other DNA sequences with the same CDR3. The gene calls are TRBV6-5 and TRBJ2-7; TRBD1 aligns across 9 bases. Losses at the gene ends were 2 bases for V and 2 bases for J; bases not matched to a gene: 4. In germline, CDR1 is MNHEY, CDR2 SVGAGI. This CDR3 spans 15 amino acids. The CDR3: CASSYAGQGTYEQYF. CDR3 DNA: TGTGCCAGCAGTTACGCGGGACAGGGAACCTACGAGCAGTACTTC.

The chain uses TRBV18 and TRBJ2-1; tentative D call: TRBD2 (5 bases). Per the germline V gene, CDR1 is KGHSH and CDR2 is LQKENI. V was cut by 6 bases and J by 3 bases, with 15 bases left in between. This CDR3 region has 15 residues. The CDR3: CASSLVLANYNEQFF. The CDR3 nucleotides read TGTGCCAGCTCCCTGGTCCTAGCTAACTACAATGAGCAGTTCTTC.

This clone was recorded once. The same CDR3 also results from other DNA sequences found in this sample. The chain employs TRBV6-6 and TRBJ1-5; 7 positions match TRBD1. This CDR3 comprises 13 residues. Germline CDR1 is MNHNY and CDR2 is SVGAGI (reference sequence). Germline trimming cut 5 bases from V and 4 bases from J; bases unmatched to any gene: 2. This CDR3 reads CASSQTGNQPQHF. The CDR3 nucleotides are TGTGCCAGCAGTCAGACAGGGAATCAGCCCCAGCATTTT.

This chain uses TRBV5-8 with TRBJ1-3, with 7 bases lining up with TRBD1. Trimming cost V 1 base and J 0 bases; bases outside gene matches: 7. The CDR3 sequence is 17 residues long. In germline, CDR1 is SGHTS, CDR2 YDEGEE. CDR3 coding DNA: TGTGCCAGCAGCTTGATTGAGAGGGGGCTCTCTGGAAACACCATATATTTT. As protein: CASSLIERGLSGNTIYF.

This chain uses TRBV30 with TRBJ2-1; 10 bases match TRBD2. Germline V CDR1 and CDR2: GTSNPN, SVGIG (reference sequence). CDR3 length equals 14 residues. V lost 3 bases to trimming and J lost 4 bases; unmatched junction nucleotides: 3. The CDR3 region is CAWRSGGAYNEQFF. Here the CDR3 DNA reads TGTGCCTGGAGGAGCGGGGGGGCGTACAATGAGCAGTTCTTC.